This T cell receptor beta chain was sequenced for a study of cytomegalovirus exposure and HLA in healthy donors. About the study: One earlier analysis, a look at 200 million or so T cells, found fewer than 140 million unique TCR beta sequences. Study-wide points: CMV serostatus was the only immune exposure information that was available. Later on, an analysis found that several of the most significant clusters appeared to be linked to common viral pathogens, which included parvovirus B19. Later work showed greater clonal expansion in HLA-associated TCR beta chains than in equally common others.

This clone was counted a single time. What it binds is unknown. 60 Vbeta and 13 Jbeta primers were used in PCR. Using immunoSEQ multiplex PCR, the repertoire was profiled, and TCRdb retains in-frame clones only, with some absent. The sample lists 30,000 to 45,000 clones, about nine tenths occurring once. The germline V gene has CDR1 MNHEY and CDR2 SMNVEV (reference sequence). This CDR3 has 13 amino acids. V dropped 3 bases and J dropped 6 bases, with 11 bases sitting between them. V and J are TRBV27 and TRBJ1-2; a weak D match, TRBD1 (5 bases). The source material was PBMCs. The clonotype comes from a woman between 40 and 50 years old in good health and CMV-seropositive. The CDR3 region is CASSFGGFDGYTF. CDR3 DNA: TGTGCCAGCAGTTTCGGGGGTTTCGATGGCTACACCTTC.